This TCR beta chain was retrieved from a study of shared clonotypes between healthy human individuals. Study-level results: A limitation of the genetic and exposure-history diversity represented arose from few donors.

In the case of this clone: The antigen is unknown.

Researchers partitioned CD4+ cells into CD45RA+ naive and CD45RA-negative memory subsets. V lost 4 bases, J lost 6 bases, and 7 bases lay in between. CDR3 length equals 12 residues. CDR1 is MNHEY and CDR2 is SVGAGI in the germline V gene. Using immunoSEQ multiplex PCR, the repertoire was profiled, and TCRdb retains in-frame clones only, with some absent. In the table there are roughly 1 million clones, approximately 70% of which are singletons. The rearrangement uses TRBV6-5 and TRBJ2-1, with D hard to call. Sequencing input: memory CD4+ T cells sorted from blood. Subset of the sample: CD45RA-negative fraction. The sequence was collected from a man younger than 30 in good health. CDR3 coding DNA: TGTGCCAGCAGTTCCAAAGGCAATGAGCAGTTCTTC. Protein sequence: CASSSKGNEQFF.